Presented here are 26 T cell receptor beta chains from one specimen sequenced in a study of blood T cell repertoires in COVID-19. The assay was immunoSEQ multiplex PCR, and TCRdb's table has in-frame clones only and misses some. This table holds roughly 100,000 clones, more than 80% found once. Material for sequencing was peripheral blood. The receptors were gathered from an elderly man with COVID-19, enrolled during active disease.

This chain joins TRBV18 and TRBJ1-1, with 11 bases lining up with TRBD1. V shed 3 bases, J shed 5 bases, and the junction held 5 bases outside the gene matches. CDR3 length: 15 amino acids. Germline assignment: CDR1 KGHSH and CDR2 LQKENI. CDR3 in amino acids: CASSPSDRGQTEAFF. The CDR3 nucleotides are TGTGCCAGCTCACCCTCGGACAGGGGGCAGACTGAAGCTTTCTTT.

This clone was observed a single time. The chain carries TRBV19 and TRBJ1-4; D not resolved. The V gene's germline CDR1 is LNHDA and CDR2 SQIVND (reference sequence). The CDR3 runs to 14 residues. V lost 5 bases, J lost 7 bases, and 14 bases lay in between. CDR3 amino acids: CASSSTPRSEKLFF. In DNA, the CDR3 is TGTGCCAGTAGTTCGACCCCTCGGAGTGAAAAACTGTTTTTT.

This chain links TRBV20-1 with TRBJ1-2; no clear D. CDR1 and CDR2 from the germline V gene are DFQATT and SNEGSKA (reference sequence). The CDR3 consists of 11 residues. Trimming took off 6 bases at V and 5 bases at J, with 10 bases between the two ends. Written as DNA, the CDR3 is TGCAGTGCGCGTGGAGGGTATGGCTACACCTTC. Translating gives CSARGGYGYTF.

This rearrangement joins TRBV5-1 to TRBJ1-5; no clear D. V gave up 1 base and J gave up 5 bases, with 10 bases separating them. Germline CDR1 is SGHRS and CDR2 is YFSETQ. This CDR3 is 14 amino acids long. CDR3 DNA: TGCGCCAGCAGCTTGAACTCCCAAGATCAGCCCCAGCATTTT. Translating gives CASSLNSQDQPQHF. The full variable domain, completed using reference TRBV5-1 and TRBJ1-5, is KAGVTQTPRYLIKTRGQQVTLSCSPISGHRSVSWYQQTPGQGLQFLFEYFSETQRNKGNFPGRFSGRQFSNSRSEMNVSTLELGDSALYLCASSLNSQDQPQHFGDGTRLSIL.

V and J are TRBV7-2 and TRBJ1-4, with 7 bases matching TRBD1. This CDR3 is built from 16 residues. CDR1 and CDR2 from the germline V gene are SGHTA and FQGNSA. V lost 5 bases to trimming and J lost 8 bases; unmatched junction nucleotides: 14. CDR3 amino acids: CASSPRQGNFGEKLFF. CDR3 nucleotides: TGTGCCAGCAGCCCAAGACAGGGAAATTTCGGCGAAAAACTGTTTTTT.

The chain links TRBV5-8 to TRBJ2-3, with D perhaps TRBD1 (6 bases). This CDR3 contains 16 residues. V was trimmed by 4 bases and J by 0 bases, leaving 15 bases between them. The germline V gene encodes CDR1 SGHTS and CDR2 YDEGEE. For the CDR3, the DNA is TGTGCCAGCAGCGGACCGACAGGACTTAGCACAGATACGCAGTATTTT. Amino acids: CASSGPTGLSTDTQYF. Filled out from reference TRBV5-8 and TRBJ2-3, the complete variable domain reads EAGVTQSPTHLIKTRGQQATLRCSPISGHTSVYWYQQALGLGLQFLLWYDEGEERNRGNFPPRFSGRQFPNYSSELNVNALELEDSALYLCASSGPTGLSTDTQYFGPGTRLTVL.

This clone was seen at least ten times. The chain is built from TRBV4-1 and TRBJ2-5, with 15 bases identical to TRBD2. Losses at the gene ends were 1 base for V and 5 bases for J; bases not matched to a gene: 5. The CDR3 has 17 residues. Looked up from germline, CDR1 is MGHRA and CDR2 is YSYEKL. The CDR3 reads CASSQGTSGGAIETQYF. The CDR3 DNA reads as TGCGCCAGCAGCCAAGGGACTAGCGGGGGGGCCATCGAGACCCAGTACTTC.

The CDR3 region is CASSITLDRGEETQYF. As DNA, the CDR3 is TGTGCCAGTAGTATAACCCTGGACAGGGGAGAAGAGACCCAGTACTTC. This rearrangement joins TRBV19 to TRBJ2-5, with 9 positions matching TRBD1. The length of the CDR3 is 16 residues. Germline CDR1 reads LNHDA; CDR2 reads SQIVND (reference sequence). V was pared by 2 bases and J by 3 bases, with 7 bases of the junction left unmatched.

This clone was observed a single time. The chain is built from TRBV7-2 and TRBJ1-6; no clear D gene. From germline, CDR1 is SGHTA and CDR2 FQGNSA. The CDR3 sequence is 13 residues long. The ends were cut back, 5 bases at V and 10 bases at J, with 12 bases in the middle. CDR3 in DNA: TGTGCCAGCAGCCGCGCTGTCTCGTCACCCCTCCACTTT. This encodes CASSRAVSSPLHF.

The CDR3, as DNA: TGTGCCAGCAGCCCCCCGGGGAGAAATGAAAAACTGTTTTTT. Protein product: CASSPPGRNEKLFF. This chain links TRBV5-5 with TRBJ1-4; D is uncertain. The CDR3 is made up of 14 amino acids. Germline CDR1 SGHKS, CDR2 YYEKEE (reference sequence). Between the trimmed V and J ends, which lost 4 bases and 5 bases, there was a span of 12 bases.

The chain joins TRBV5-1 to TRBJ2-3; D not certain. The CDR3 runs to 12 residues. Germline V lookup: CDR1 SGHRS, CDR2 YFSETQ. Trimming shortened V by 4 bases and J by 4 bases, and 7 bases separated the two germline ends. CDR3 in amino acids: CASSVSPDTQYF. The CDR3 coding sequence is TGCGCCAGCAGCGTGTCTCCAGATACGCAGTATTTT.

The chain recombines TRBV4-1 with TRBJ2-1, with 16 bases lining up with TRBD2. Germline V CDR1 and CDR2: MGHRA, YSYEKL. The V segment lost 3 bases and the J segment 9 bases; nucleotides outside the gene matches: 20. The CDR3 sequence is 21 residues long. CDR3: CASSHRTGTSGRAVLAGEQFF. The CDR3 DNA reads TGCGCCAGCAGCCACAGGACCGGGACTAGCGGGAGGGCCGTGCTAGCGGGTGAGCAGTTCTTC.

V is TRBV27 and J is TRBJ2-1; TRBD2 matches at 11 bases. Germline lookup yields CDR1 MNHEY and CDR2 SMNVEV (reference sequence). V shed 3 bases and J 6 bases; nucleotides not matched to a gene: 4. This CDR3 has 15 residues. CDR3 protein: CASSFLAGGFNEQFF. Here the CDR3 DNA reads TGTGCCAGCAGTTTCCTAGCGGGAGGTTTCAATGAGCAGTTCTTC.

The V gene is TRBV27, the J gene TRBJ1-5, with D possibly being TRBD1 (6 bases). Deletions cut 8 bases from V and 3 bases from J, with 11 bases between. Germline CDR1 is MNHEY and CDR2 is SMNVEV (reference sequence). The CDR3 totals 13 residues. CDR3 nucleotides: TGTGCCAGCCGGGACACGCTCAATCAGCCCCAGCATTTT. Translation: CASRDTLNQPQHF.

The chain has TRBV11-2 and TRBJ1-3; 10 bases fit TRBD1. The germline V gene has CDR1 SGHAT and CDR2 FQNNGV. After removal of 5 bases from V and 3 bases from J, the junction contained 4 bases not matched to a gene. The CDR3 consists of 15 residues. CDR3 sequence reads: CASSGTGVLGNTIYF. Written as DNA, the CDR3 is TGTGCCAGCAGCGGGACAGGGGTACTTGGAAACACCATATATTTT.

The genes are TRBV15 and TRBJ2-1; 8 nucleotides agree with TRBD1. With 9 bases clipped from V and 7 bases from J, the junction kept 11 bases outside the gene matches. The CDR3 sequence is 14 residues long. Germline V CDR1 and CDR2: LNHNV, YYDKDF (reference sequence). CDR3 coding DNA: TGTGCCACGCGGCGAGAAACAGGGGGTAATGAGCAGTTCTTC. Residues: CATRRETGGNEQFF.

The V gene is TRBV6-2 or TRBV6-3, the J gene TRBJ2-2, with 9 positions matching TRBD2. Germline values: CDR1 MNHEY, CDR2 SVGEGT. J was trimmed by 8 bases and V by 2 bases; bases with no gene match: 9. CDR3 length: 16 amino acids. CDR3 nucleotide sequence: TGTGCCAGCAGTTACAGGAGTAGCGGGAGAACTGGGGAGCTGTTTTTT. Amino acid sequence: CASSYRSSGRTGELFF.

Here the CDR3 reads CASSPPDRENEKLFF. DNA for the CDR3: TGTGCCAGCAGCCCACCCGACAGGGAAAATGAAAAACTGTTTTTT. J is TRBJ1-4 and V is TRBV5-4; 7 bases fit TRBD1. Germline CDR1 reads SGHNT; CDR2 reads YYREEE (reference sequence). J was trimmed by 5 bases and V by 4 bases; bases with no gene match: 8. This CDR3 has 15 amino acids.

This clone was detected only a few times. J is TRBJ1-6 and V is TRBV20-1, with D unclear. The CDR3 runs 11 residues. The V end was cut by 3 bases, the J end by 8 bases, with 5 bases between. Germline lookup yields CDR1 DFQATT and CDR2 SNEGSKA (reference sequence). In DNA form, the CDR3 reads TGCAGTGCTAGGGGAGATTCACCCCTCCACTTT. This codes for CSARGDSPLHF.

V gene TRBV3-1 (or the pseudogene TRBV3-2) combines with J gene TRBJ2-5, with 10 bases identical to TRBD2. CDR3 length equals 17 residues. The germline V gene encodes CDR1 LGHDT and CDR2 YNNKEL (reference sequence). The V segment lost 4 bases and the J segment 2 bases; nucleotides outside the gene matches: 10. CDR3 sequence: CASSRLFSGGSQETQYF. DNA for the CDR3: TGTGCCAGCAGCCGCCTTTTTAGCGGGGGGTCACAAGAGACCCAGTACTTC.

Only a few counts were recorded for this clone. In DNA, the CDR3 is TGTGCCAGCAGCGTAGCTATCCGGGACACAGATACGCAGTATTTT. It translates to CASSVAIRDTDTQYF. The rearrangement links TRBV9 to TRBJ2-3; a weak D match, TRBD2 (5 bases). This CDR3 has 15 amino acids. Germline V gives CDR1 SGDLS, CDR2 YYNGEE. The ends were cut back, 0 bases at V and 2 bases at J, with 10 bases in the middle.

V gene TRBV5-1 combines with J gene TRBJ2-7; the D gene is possibly TRBD2 (6 bases). Germline loops: CDR1 SGHRS, CDR2 YFSETQ. The V end was cut by 0 bases, the J end by 5 bases, with 33 bases between. The CDR3 runs to 21 residues. This chain's CDR3 is CASSLDRMPLVGGSFVHEQYF. The CDR3 nucleotides read TGCGCCAGCAGCTTGGACAGGATGCCCCTTGTGGGAGGCAGCTTCGTCCACGAGCAGTACTTC.

The rearrangement links TRBV9 to TRBJ2-1, with D tentatively TRBD2 (6 bases). Per the germline V gene, CDR1 is SGDLS and CDR2 is YYNGEE. The length of the CDR3 is 13 residues. V shed 0 bases and J shed 7 bases, with 8 bases lying between them. The CDR3 spells CASSVDLANEQFF. CDR3 DNA: TGTGCCAGCAGCGTAGATCTAGCGAATGAGCAGTTCTTC.

The V and J genes are TRBV27 and TRBJ2-6; tentatively, D is TRBD1 (6 bases). This CDR3 comprises 16 residues. The V end lost 4 bases, the J end lost 3 bases, and 13 bases lay between the germline ends. CDR1 and CDR2 from the germline V gene are MNHEY and SMNVEV (reference sequence). Here the CDR3 DNA reads TGTGCCAGCAGTTCCCCCCACAGGGTTGGGGCCAACGTCCTGACTTTC. This codes for CASSSPHRVGANVLTF.

This clone was recorded only once. The DNA for the CDR3 is TGTGCCAGCAGCGTATTGGGCAACACTGAAGCTTTCTTT. Amino acids: CASSVLGNTEAFF. The chain recombines TRBV9 with TRBJ1-1; D is ambiguous. Germline CDR1 is SGDLS and CDR2 is YYNGEE. V was trimmed by 1 base and J by 2 bases, leaving 6 bases between them. This CDR3 is 13 amino acids long.

The J gene is TRBJ1-2, the V gene TRBV29-1; TRBD1 matches 8 bases. Germline-derived CDR1 and CDR2 are SQVTM and ANQGSEA. With 2 bases clipped from V and 5 bases from J, the junction kept 10 bases outside the gene matches. The CDR3 totals 15 residues. CDR3 nucleotide sequence: TGCAGCGTTGAAACCCTTGGACAGGGCTTTTATGGCTACACCTTC. It specifies CSVETLGQGFYGYTF.